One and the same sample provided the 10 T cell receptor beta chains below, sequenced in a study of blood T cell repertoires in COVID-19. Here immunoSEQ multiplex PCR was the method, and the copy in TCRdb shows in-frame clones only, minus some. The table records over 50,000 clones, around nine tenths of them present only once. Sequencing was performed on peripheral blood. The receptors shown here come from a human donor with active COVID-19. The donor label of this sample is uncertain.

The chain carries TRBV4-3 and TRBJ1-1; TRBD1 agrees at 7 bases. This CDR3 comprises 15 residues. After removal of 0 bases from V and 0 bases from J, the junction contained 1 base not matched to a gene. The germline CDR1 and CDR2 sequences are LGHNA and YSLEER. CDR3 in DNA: TGCGCCAGCAGCCAAGAAAGGGGGCTGAACACTGAAGCTTTCTTT. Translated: CASSQERGLNTEAFF.

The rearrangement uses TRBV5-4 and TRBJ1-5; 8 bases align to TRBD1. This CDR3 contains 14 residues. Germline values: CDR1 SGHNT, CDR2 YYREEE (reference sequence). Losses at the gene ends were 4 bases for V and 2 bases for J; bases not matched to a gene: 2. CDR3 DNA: TGTGCCAGCAGCCCGGACAGGGGCAATCAGCCCCAGCATTTT. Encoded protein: CASSPDRGNQPQHF.

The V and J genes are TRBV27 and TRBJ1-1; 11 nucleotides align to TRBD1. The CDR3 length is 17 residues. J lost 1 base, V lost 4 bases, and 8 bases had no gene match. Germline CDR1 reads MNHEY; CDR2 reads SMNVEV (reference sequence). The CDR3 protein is CASSSYGQGARNTEAFF. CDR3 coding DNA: TGTGCCAGCAGTTCTTACGGACAGGGGGCGAGGAACACTGAAGCTTTCTTT.

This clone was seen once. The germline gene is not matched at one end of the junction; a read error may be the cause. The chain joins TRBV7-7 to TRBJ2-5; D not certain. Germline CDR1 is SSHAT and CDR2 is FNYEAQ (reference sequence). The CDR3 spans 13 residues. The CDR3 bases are TGTGCTAGCAGCTATACCACCGGTGAGACCCAGTACTTC. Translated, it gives CASSYTTGETQYF.

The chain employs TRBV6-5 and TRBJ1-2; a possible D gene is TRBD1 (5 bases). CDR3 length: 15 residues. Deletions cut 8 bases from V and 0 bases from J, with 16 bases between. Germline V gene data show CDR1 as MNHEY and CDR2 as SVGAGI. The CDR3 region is CASEGVVMANYGYTF. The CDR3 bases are TGTGCCAGCGAAGGGGTAGTCATGGCTAACTATGGCTACACCTTC.

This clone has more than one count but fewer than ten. CDR3: CASSFRLAGETQYF. CDR3 DNA sequence: TGTGCCAGCAGCTTTAGACTAGCTGGAGAGACCCAGTACTTC. The V gene is TRBV7-9, the J gene TRBJ2-5; TRBD2 aligns across 7 bases. V lost 3 bases, J lost 4 bases, and 5 bases stayed unmatched. This CDR3 is built from 14 residues. The germline V gene encodes CDR1 SEHNR and CDR2 FQNEAQ (reference sequence).

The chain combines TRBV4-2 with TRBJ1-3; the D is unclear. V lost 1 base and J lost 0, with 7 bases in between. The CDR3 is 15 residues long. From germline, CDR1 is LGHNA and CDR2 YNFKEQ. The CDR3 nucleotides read TGTGCCAGCAGCCAAGTCGGGAGCTCTGGAAACACCATATATTTT. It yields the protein CASSQVGSSGNTIYF.

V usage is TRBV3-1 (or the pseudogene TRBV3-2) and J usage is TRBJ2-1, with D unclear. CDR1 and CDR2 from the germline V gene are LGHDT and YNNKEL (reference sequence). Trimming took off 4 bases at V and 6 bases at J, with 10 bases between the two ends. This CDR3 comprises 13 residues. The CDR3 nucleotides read TGTGCCAGCAGCCCCGAGCTCTCCAATGAGCAGTTCTTC. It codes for CASSPELSNEQFF.

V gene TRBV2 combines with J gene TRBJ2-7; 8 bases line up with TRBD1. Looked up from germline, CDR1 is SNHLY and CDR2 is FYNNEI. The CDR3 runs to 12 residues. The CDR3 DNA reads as TGTGCCAGCCAGGCGCTCAGGCTGGGACAGGTCGTC. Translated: CASQALRLGQVV.

DNA for the CDR3: TGTGCCAGCAGCTTGGAGCTAGGTCAGCCCCAGCATTTT. This gives the protein CASSLELGQPQHF. The rearrangement uses TRBV7-3 and TRBJ1-5, with D unclear. Germline assignment: CDR1 SGHTA and CDR2 FQGTGA. This CDR3 spans 13 amino acids. Trimming left V 3 bases short and J 6 bases short, with 9 bases between.